A single sample gave rise to the 12 T cell receptor beta chains below, sequenced in a study of T-cell memory formation after mild COVID-19. TCRdb processed the 5' RACE reads anew with MiXCR; each CDR3 protein has one entry. In the table there are some 320,000 distinct CDR3 sequences, approximately 14% of which are singletons. Sequencing input: PBMCs or a T cell subset sorted from them (not recorded which). These receptors were collected from a man between 18 and 29 years old who had mild COVID-19 (a few samples of this study predate the infection). Cell type and time point are not known.

This clonotype was observed a handful of times. The rearrangement uses TRBV20-1 and TRBJ2-1; perhaps TRBD1 as D (5 bases). V was trimmed by 6 bases and J by 5 bases, leaving 17 bases between them. Germline-derived CDR1 and CDR2 are DFQATT and SNEGSKA (reference sequence). The CDR3 is 14 amino acids. CDR3 bases: TGCAGTGCCCCGGGCAAGGGGTTCCACAATGAGCAGTTCTTC. Its translation: CSAPGKGFHNEQFF.

In its sample, this clonotype was seen many times. The gene calls are TRBV7-2 and TRBJ2-3; no clear D gene. The CDR3 is made up of 14 amino acids. V was pared by 5 bases and J by 6 bases, with 15 bases between. Looked up from germline, CDR1 is SGHTA and CDR2 is FQGNSA. The CDR3 coding sequence is TGTGCCAGCAGCCGAACGTCCCTCAGCGATACGCAGTATTTT. This sequence encodes CASSRTSLSDTQYF. Together with reference TRBV7-2 and TRBJ2-3, the CDR3 gives the full variable domain: GAGVSQSPSNKVTEKGKDVELRCDPISGHTALYWYRQSLGQGLEFLIYFQGNSAPDKSGLPSDRFSAERTGGSVSTLTIQRTQQEDSAVYLCASSRTSLSDTQYFGPGTRLTVL.

In this sample, this clonotype turned up a few times. The chain couples TRBV5-1 to TRBJ2-2, with 10 bases identical to TRBD1. CDR1 SGHRS and CDR2 YFSETQ come from the germline V gene. The CDR3 totals 15 residues. J lost 3 bases, V lost 4 bases, and 3 bases had no gene match. CDR3 in amino acids: CASSRGTGDTGELFF. The DNA for the CDR3 is TGCGCCAGCAGCCGGGGGACAGGGGACACCGGGGAGCTGTTTTTT.

This clonotype was detected ten times or more. The rearrangement joins TRBV20-1 to TRBJ2-2; no clear D. Trimming stripped 4 bases from V and 5 bases from J, with 5 bases between. Germline loops: CDR1 DFQATT, CDR2 SNEGSKA (reference sequence). The CDR3 consists of 11 residues. CDR3 protein: CSATETGELFF. The CDR3 region has the DNA TGCAGTGCTACCGAGACCGGGGAGCTGTTTTTT.

The chain employs TRBV5-1 and TRBJ2-3, with 10 bases that match TRBD1. Per the germline V gene, CDR1 is SGHRS and CDR2 is YFSETQ. V lost 4 bases to trimming and J lost 5 bases; unmatched junction nucleotides: 10. The length of the CDR3 is 16 residues. The DNA of the CDR3 is TGCGCCAGCAGCGTCCCCGGGACAGGGGCGGAAGATACGCAGTATTTT. Its protein product is CASSVPGTGAEDTQYF.

The rearrangement uses TRBV15 and TRBJ2-4; possible D gene TRBD1, 5 bases. Germline V gene data show CDR1 as LNHNV and CDR2 as YYDKDF (reference sequence). Trimming left V 1 base short and J 8 bases short, with 15 bases between. The CDR3 runs to 15 residues. The CDR3 DNA reads as TGTGCCACCAGCAGAGGGACCAGGGCCCAAGACATTCAGTACTTC. This translates into CATSRGTRAQDIQYF.

The gene calls are TRBV7-8 and TRBJ2-7; the match to TRBD2 covers 14 bases. CDR1 is SGHVS and CDR2 is FQNEAQ in the germline V gene. This CDR3 has 16 amino acids. Trimming removed 5 bases from V and 4 bases from J; junction bases left unmatched: 7. This CDR3 reads CASSPRRLAGGYEQYF. The DNA of the CDR3 is TGTGCCAGCAGCCCTCGACGACTAGCGGGAGGGTACGAGCAGTACTTC.

The chain has TRBV7-8 and TRBJ1-2, with D perhaps matching TRBD1 (5 bases). V was trimmed by 4 bases and J by 8 bases, leaving 17 bases between them. The germline V gene has CDR1 SGHVS and CDR2 FQNEAQ. The CDR3 extends over 14 amino acids. Here the CDR3 reads CASSSQVFSGGYTF. The CDR3 DNA reads as TGTGCCAGCAGCTCACAGGTTTTTTCGGGAGGCTACACCTTC.

This clonotype has a count of ten or more. The chain combines TRBV4-2 with TRBJ2-6; weak D call: TRBD1 (5 bases). The CDR3 is made up of 14 amino acids. Germline values: CDR1 LGHNA, CDR2 YNFKEQ. V was pared by 2 bases and J by 3 bases, with 5 bases between. The CDR3 sequence: CASSQTGGANVLTF. CDR3 DNA: TGTGCCAGCAGCCAAACAGGTGGGGCCAACGTCCTGACTTTC.

Only a few counts were recorded for this clonotype. The V and J genes are TRBV5-6 and TRBJ2-5; the match to TRBD2 covers 12 bases. CDR1 is SGHDT, CDR2 YYEEEE, per germline. J was trimmed by 5 bases and V by 5 bases; bases with no gene match: 16. This CDR3 is built from 18 residues. CDR3 sequence (DNA): TGTGCCAGCAGTTCTACCTGGACTAGCGGGATCCACTTGGAGACCCAGTACTTC. Its translation is CASSSTWTSGIHLETQYF.

This clonotype was counted at least ten times. The genes are TRBV9 and TRBJ2-3, with no clear D. In germline, CDR1 is SGDLS, CDR2 YYNGEE. The CDR3 runs 14 residues. V was clipped by 4 bases and J by 1 base, with 10 bases between them. The CDR3 spells CASSPFQGTDTQYF. The CDR3 nucleotides are TGTGCCAGCAGCCCCTTTCAGGGCACAGATACGCAGTATTTT.

The V call is TRBV2, the J call TRBJ2-1; 7 bases map to TRBD2. The CDR3 spans 11 residues. J lost 8 bases, V lost 6 bases, and 1 base had no gene match. Germline CDR1 reads SNHLY; CDR2 reads FYNNEI. This CDR3 is CASRGGDEQFF. The DNA of the CDR3 is TGTGCCAGCAGGGGGGGGGATGAGCAGTTCTTC.